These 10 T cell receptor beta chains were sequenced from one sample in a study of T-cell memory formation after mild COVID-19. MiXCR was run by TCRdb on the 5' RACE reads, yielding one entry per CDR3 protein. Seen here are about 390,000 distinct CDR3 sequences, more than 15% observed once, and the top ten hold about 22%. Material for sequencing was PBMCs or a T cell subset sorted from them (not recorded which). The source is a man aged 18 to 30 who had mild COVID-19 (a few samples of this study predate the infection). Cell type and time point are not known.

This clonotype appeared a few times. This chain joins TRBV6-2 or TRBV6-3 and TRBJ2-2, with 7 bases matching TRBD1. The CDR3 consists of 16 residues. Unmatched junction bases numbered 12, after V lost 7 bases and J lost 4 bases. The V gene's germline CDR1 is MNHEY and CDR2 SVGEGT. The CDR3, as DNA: TGTGCCAGCACCGAGGGGAGAGGGGGCGTCACCGGGGAGCTGTTTTTT. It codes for CASTEGRGGVTGELFF.

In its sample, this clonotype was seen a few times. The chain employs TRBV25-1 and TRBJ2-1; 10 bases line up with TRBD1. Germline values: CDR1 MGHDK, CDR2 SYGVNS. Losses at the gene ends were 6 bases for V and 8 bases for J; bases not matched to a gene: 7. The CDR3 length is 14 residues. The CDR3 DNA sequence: TGTGCCAGCAGCTCCGGGACAGGGGCCTATGAGCAGTTCTTC. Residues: CASSSGTGAYEQFF. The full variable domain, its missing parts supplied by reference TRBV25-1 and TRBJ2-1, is EADIYQTPRYLVIGTGKKITLECSQTMGHDKMYWYQQDPGMELHLIHYSYGVNSTEKGDLSSESTVSRIRTEHFPLTLESARPSHTSQYLCASSSGTGAYEQFFGPGTRLTVL.

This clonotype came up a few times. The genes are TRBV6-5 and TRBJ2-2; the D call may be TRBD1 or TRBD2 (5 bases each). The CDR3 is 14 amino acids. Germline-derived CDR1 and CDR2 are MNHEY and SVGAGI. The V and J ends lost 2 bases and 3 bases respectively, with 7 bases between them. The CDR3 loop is CASSYPGHTGELFF. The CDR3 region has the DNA TGTGCCAGCAGTTACCCGGGACACACCGGGGAGCTGTTTTTT.

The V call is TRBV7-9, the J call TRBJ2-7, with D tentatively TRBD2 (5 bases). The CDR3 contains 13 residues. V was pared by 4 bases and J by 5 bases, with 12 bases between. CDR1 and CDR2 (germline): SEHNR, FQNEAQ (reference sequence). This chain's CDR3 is CASSWSVGDEQYF. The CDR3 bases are TGTGCCAGCAGCTGGAGCGTGGGAGACGAGCAGTACTTC.

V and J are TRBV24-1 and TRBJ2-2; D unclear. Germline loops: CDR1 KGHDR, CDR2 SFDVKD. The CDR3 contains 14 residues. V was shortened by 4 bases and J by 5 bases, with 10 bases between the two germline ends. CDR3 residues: CATSDYGITGELFF. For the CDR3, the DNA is TGTGCCACCAGTGACTATGGGATAACCGGGGAGCTGTTTTTT.

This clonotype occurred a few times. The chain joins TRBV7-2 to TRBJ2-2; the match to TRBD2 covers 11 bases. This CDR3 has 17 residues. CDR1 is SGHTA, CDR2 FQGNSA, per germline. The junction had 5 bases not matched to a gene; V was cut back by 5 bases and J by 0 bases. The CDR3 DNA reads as TGTGCCAGCAGCCTGACTAGCGGGGCGCCGAACACCGGGGAGCTGTTTTTT. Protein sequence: CASSLTSGAPNTGELFF.

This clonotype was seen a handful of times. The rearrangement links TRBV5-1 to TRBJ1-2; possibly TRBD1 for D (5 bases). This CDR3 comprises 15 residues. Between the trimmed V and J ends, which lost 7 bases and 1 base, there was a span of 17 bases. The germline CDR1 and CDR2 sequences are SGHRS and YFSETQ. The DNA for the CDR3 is TGCGCCAGCTCTTTGGAAGGGACCCGTAACTATGGCTACACCTTC. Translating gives CASSLEGTRNYGYTF.

The CDR3 is CASSQGALGGDTQYF. The CDR3 DNA is TGCGCCAGCAGCCAGGGGGCCCTGGGGGGGGATACGCAGTATTTT. V is TRBV5-1 and J is TRBJ2-3, with TRBD1 as a possible D gene (8 bases). Germline CDR1 reads SGHRS; CDR2 reads YFSETQ. The CDR3 extends over 15 amino acids. V lost 4 bases, J lost 6 bases, and 18 bases lay in between. The variable domain in full, with the rest retrieved from reference TRBV5-1 and TRBJ2-3, is KAGVTQTPRYLIKTRGQQVTLSCSPISGHRSVSWYQQTPGQGLQFLFEYFSETQRNKGNFPGRFSGRQFSNSRSEMNVSTLELGDSALYLCASSQGALGGDTQYFGPGTRLTVL.

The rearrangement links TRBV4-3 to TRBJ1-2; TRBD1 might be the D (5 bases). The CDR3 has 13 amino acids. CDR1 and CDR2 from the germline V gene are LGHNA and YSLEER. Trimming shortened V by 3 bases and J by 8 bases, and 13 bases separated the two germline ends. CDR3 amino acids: CASSQGLLGGYTF. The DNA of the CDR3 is TGCGCCAGCAGCCAGGGACTGCTTGGCGGCTACACCTTC.

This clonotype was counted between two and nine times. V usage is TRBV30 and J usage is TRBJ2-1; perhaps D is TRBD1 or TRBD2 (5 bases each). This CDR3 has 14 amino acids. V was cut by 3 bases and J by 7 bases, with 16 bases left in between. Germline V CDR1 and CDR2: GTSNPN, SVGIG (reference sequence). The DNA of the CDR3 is TGTGCCTGGAGGAGCCAGGGTGGCGGGAATGAGCAGTTCTTC. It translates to CAWRSQGGGNEQFF.